This T cell receptor beta chain was documented in a study of blood T cell repertoires in COVID-19. Using immunoSEQ multiplex PCR, the repertoire was profiled, and TCRdb retains in-frame clones only, with some absent. The sample records 270,000 or so clones, approximately 81% being singletons. CDR3 length: 13 amino acids. Germline CDR1 is SGHAT and CDR2 is FQNNGV. The ends lost 6 bases at V and 3 bases at J; junction bases unmatched: 5. What was sequenced was peripheral blood. The chain links TRBV11-2 to TRBJ2-7; 7 bases line up with TRBD1. The sequence was obtained from a young woman with acute or convalescent COVID-19. CDR3 region: CASSTGTDYEQYF. The CDR3 DNA sequence: TGTGCCAGCAGTACAGGGACAGACTACGAGCAGTACTTC.